The rows below give T cell receptor beta chains drawn from one sample of a study of T-cell memory formation after mild COVID-19. TCRdb reprocessed the 5' RACE reads with MiXCR, giving one entry per CDR3 protein. The sample lists approximately 250,000 distinct CDR3 sequences, around 17% seen once, with 22% in the top ten. The sample comprised PBMCs or a T cell subset sorted from them (not recorded which). The receptors shown here come from a man younger than 30 who had mild COVID-19 (a few samples of this study predate the infection). Cell type and time point are not known. The CDR3 runs from the conserved cysteine through the conserved F or W. The D gene is left open where the match is weak. Only some rows state a clone size, as once, few, many or a class for expanded clones.

J | D | size | V | DNA | CDR3
TRBJ1-1 | . | few | TRBV27 | TGTGCCAGCAGTGGGGTTGGAGGTGGGACTGAAGCTTTCTTT | CASSGVGGGTEAFF
TRBJ2-3 | TRBD2 | many | TRBV9 | TGTGCCAGCAGCGTAGGAGTCAGCGGGGGGTTAGATACGCAGTATTTT | CASSVGVSGGLDTQYF
TRBJ2-1 | . | few | TRBV15 | TGTGCCACCAGCCTCGACTACGCTGTCGCCAATGAGCAGTTCTTC | CATSLDYAVANEQFF
TRBJ2-2 | TRBD1 | . | TRBV5-1 | TGCGCCAGCAGCTTGGGAGGGACAGGGACCGGGGAGCTGTTTTTT | CASSLGGTGTGELFF
TRBJ1-6 | . | few | TRBV7-2 | TGTGCCAGCAGCCTCCGGCCGGCCATCTATTCACCCCTCCACTTT | CASSLRPAIYSPLHF
TRBJ2-1 | . | few | TRBV7-3 | TGTGCCAGCAGCTTGGAAGGGTTTAAGAATGAGCAGTTCTTC | CASSLEGFKNEQFF
TRBJ2-1 | . | few | TRBV25-1 | TGTGCCAGCAGCCACGTTAGCTCCTACAATGAGCAGTTCTTC | CASSHVSSYNEQFF
TRBJ1-1 | . | many | TRBV7-2 | TGTGCCAGCAGCTTAACAGGGTACACTGAAGCTTTCTTT | CASSLTGYTEAFF
TRBJ2-1 | . | . | TRBV7-3 | TGTGCCAGCAGCTTAAAGTATGGGTTCGAGCAGTTCTTC | CASSLKYGFEQFF
TRBJ2-3 | TRBD2 | many | TRBV7-2 | TGTGCCAGCAGCCCGACTAGCGAGGGAGATACGCAGTATTTT | CASSPTSEGDTQYF
TRBJ1-2 | . | few | TRBV12-3/TRBV12-4 | TGTGCCAGCAGTTCTAAGGGTGATGGCTACACCTTC | CASSSKGDGYTF
TRBJ2-1 | TRBD1 | . | TRBV5-1 | TGCGCCAGCAGTGCCCAGGGGGCGGACAATGAGCAGTTCTTC | CASSAQGADNEQFF
TRBJ2-5 | TRBD2 | few | TRBV29-1 | TGCAGCGTGAGAGGACTAGGGGAGACCCAGTACTTC | CSVRGLGETQYF
TRBJ2-2 | TRBD1 | few | TRBV20-1 | TGCAGTGCTAGAGATTCCGGACAGGCGCTCACCGGGGAGCTGTTTTTT | CSARDSGQALTGELFF
TRBJ2-5 | . | . | TRBV5-6 | TGTGCCAGCAGCTTGGAGCTAGATTCGACCGGGACCCAGTACTTC | CASSLELDSTGTQYF
TRBJ2-5 | TRBD2 | few | TRBV7-2 | TGTGCCAGCAGCACTATGGTAGCGGGTCCAGGGTCCCAGTACTTC | CASSTMVAGPGSQYF
TRBJ2-3 | . | once | TRBV7-2 | TGTGCCAGCAACCTACTATCGGGGGTTGCAGATACGCAGTATTTT | CASNLLSGVADTQYF
TRBJ2-3 | TRBD1 | few | TRBV5-5 | TGTGCCAGCAGCTTGATCGTGGGGACAGTAAGCACAGATACGCAGTATTTT | CASSLIVGTVSTDTQYF
TRBJ2-1 | TRBD2 | . | TRBV5-1 | TGCGCCAGCAGCTTGGACGGACTAGCCTTTCGCAATGAGCAGTTCTTC | CASSLDGLAFRNEQFF
TRBJ2-7 | . | few | TRBV4-3 | TGCGCCAGCAGCCAACGGCTGGCGGAGTCCTACTACGAGCAGTACTTC | CASSQRLAESYYEQYF
TRBJ1-6 | . | . | TRBV18 | TGTGCCAGCTCACCTGGACTGAATTCACCCCTCCACTTT | CASSPGLNSPLHF
TRBJ1-1 | . | . | TRBV6-1 | TGTGCCAGCGTCCGGGAGAACACTGAAGCTTTCTTT | CASVRENTEAFF
TRBJ2-7 | . | few | TRBV19 | TGTGCCAGTAGTCAATCCGGGACTTATTCCTACGAGCAGTACTTC | CASSQSGTYSYEQYF
TRBJ2-3 | . | . | TRBV21-1 | TGTGCCAGCAGCCAGCCCGCGGCTAGCGATGGAAAGTACACAGATACGCAGTATTTT | CASSQPAASDGKYTDTQYF
TRBJ2-1 | . | many | TRBV4-2 | TGTGCCAGCAGCCAAGATCTCCGCAGCCGCGAGCAGTTCTTC | CASSQDLRSREQFF
TRBJ1-1 | . | . | TRBV6-1 | TGTGCCAGCATTACAAGGGGCCCCGGCACTGAAGCTTTCTTT | CASITRGPGTEAFF
TRBJ2-5 | TRBD2 | few | TRBV7-2 | TGTGCCAGCAGCCGACTAGCGGGGGCGTACCAAGAGACCCAGTACTTC | CASSRLAGAYQETQYF
TRBJ2-3 | . | . | TRBV27 | TGTGCCAGCAGTTTACAGGGCTTGGTTACAGATACGCAGTATTTT | CASSLQGLVTDTQYF